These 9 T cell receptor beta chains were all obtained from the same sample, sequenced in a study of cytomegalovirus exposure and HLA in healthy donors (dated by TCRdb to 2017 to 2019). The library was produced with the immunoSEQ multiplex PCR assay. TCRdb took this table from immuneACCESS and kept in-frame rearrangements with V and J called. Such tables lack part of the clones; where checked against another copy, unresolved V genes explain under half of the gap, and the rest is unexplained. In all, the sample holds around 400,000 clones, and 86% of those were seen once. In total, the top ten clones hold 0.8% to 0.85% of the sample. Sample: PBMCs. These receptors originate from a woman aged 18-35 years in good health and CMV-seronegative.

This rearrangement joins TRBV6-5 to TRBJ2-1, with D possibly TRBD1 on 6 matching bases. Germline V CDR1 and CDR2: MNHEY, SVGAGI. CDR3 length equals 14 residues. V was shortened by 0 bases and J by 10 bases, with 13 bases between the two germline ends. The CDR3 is CASSYSRTVGEQFF. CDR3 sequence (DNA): TGTGCCAGCAGTTACTCCAGGACAGTAGGGGAGCAGTTCTTC.

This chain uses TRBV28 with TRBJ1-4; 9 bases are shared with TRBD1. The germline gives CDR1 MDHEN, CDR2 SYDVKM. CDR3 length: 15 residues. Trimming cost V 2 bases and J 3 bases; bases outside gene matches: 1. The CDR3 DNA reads TGTGCCAGCAGTTTAACAGGGGGCTCTAATGAAAAACTGTTTTTT. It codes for CASSLTGGSNEKLFF.

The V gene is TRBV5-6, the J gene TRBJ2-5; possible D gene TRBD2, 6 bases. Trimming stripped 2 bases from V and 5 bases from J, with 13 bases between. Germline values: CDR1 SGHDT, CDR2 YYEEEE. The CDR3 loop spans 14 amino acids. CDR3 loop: CASSFAAGIETQYF. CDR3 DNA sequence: TGTGCCAGCAGCTTCGCGGCGGGGATTGAGACCCAGTACTTC.

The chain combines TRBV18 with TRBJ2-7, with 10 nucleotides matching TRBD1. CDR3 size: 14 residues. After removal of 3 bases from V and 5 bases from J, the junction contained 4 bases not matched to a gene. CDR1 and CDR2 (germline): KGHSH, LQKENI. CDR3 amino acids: CASSPGQGVDEQYF. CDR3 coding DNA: TGTGCCAGCTCACCCGGACAGGGGGTCGACGAGCAGTACTTC. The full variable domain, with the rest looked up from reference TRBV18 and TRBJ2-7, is NAGVMQNPRHLVRRRGQEARLRCSPMKGHSHVYWYRQLPEEGLKFMVYLQKENIIDESGMPKERFSAEFPKEGPSILRIQQVVRGDSAAYFCASSPGQGVDEQYFGPGTRLTVT.

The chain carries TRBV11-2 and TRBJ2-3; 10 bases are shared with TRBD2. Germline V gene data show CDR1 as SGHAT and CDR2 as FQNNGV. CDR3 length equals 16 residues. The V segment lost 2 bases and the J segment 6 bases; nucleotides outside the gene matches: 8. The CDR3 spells CASSLRIAGGADTQYF. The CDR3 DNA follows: TGTGCCAGCAGCTTAAGGATAGCGGGAGGTGCCGATACGCAGTATTTT.

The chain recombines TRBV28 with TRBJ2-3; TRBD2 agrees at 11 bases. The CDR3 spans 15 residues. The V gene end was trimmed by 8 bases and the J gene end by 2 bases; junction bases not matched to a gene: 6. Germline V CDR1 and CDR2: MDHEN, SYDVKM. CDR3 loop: CASVPSGGNTDTQYF. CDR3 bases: TGTGCCAGCGTACCTAGCGGGGGGAACACAGATACGCAGTATTTT.

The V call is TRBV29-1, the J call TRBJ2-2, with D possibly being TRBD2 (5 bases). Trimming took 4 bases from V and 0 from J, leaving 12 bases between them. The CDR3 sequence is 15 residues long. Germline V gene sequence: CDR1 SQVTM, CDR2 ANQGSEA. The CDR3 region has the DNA TGCAGCGTTGCCAGCGGCGCATCGAACACCGGGGAGCTGTTTTTT. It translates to CSVASGASNTGELFF.

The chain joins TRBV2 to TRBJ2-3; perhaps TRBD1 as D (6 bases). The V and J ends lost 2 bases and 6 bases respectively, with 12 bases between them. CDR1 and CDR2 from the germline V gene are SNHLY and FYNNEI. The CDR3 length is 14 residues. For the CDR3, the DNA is TGTGCCAGCAGTGAATTTGGGGGCCCGGATACGCAGTATTTT. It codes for CASSEFGGPDTQYF.

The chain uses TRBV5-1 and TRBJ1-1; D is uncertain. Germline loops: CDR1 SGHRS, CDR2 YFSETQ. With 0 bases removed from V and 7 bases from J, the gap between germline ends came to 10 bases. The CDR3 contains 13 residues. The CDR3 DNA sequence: TGCGCCAGCAGCTTGGGGCCCCTAGATGAAGCTTTCTTT. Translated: CASSLGPLDEAFF.